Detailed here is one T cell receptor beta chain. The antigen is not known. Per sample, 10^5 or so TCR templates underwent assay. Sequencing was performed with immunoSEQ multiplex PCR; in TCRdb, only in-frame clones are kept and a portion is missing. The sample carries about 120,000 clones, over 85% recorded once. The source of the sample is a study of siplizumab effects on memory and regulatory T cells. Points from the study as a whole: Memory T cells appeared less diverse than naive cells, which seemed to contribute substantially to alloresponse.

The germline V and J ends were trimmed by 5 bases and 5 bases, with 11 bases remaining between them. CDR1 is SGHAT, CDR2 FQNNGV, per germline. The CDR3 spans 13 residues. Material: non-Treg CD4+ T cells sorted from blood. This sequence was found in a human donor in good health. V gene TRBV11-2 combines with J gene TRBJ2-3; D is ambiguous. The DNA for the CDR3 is TGTGCCAGCAGCCAGAGGCGACTAGATACGCAGTATTTT. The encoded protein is CASSQRRLDTQYF.